This is a list of T cell receptor beta chains from one sample in a study of blood T cell repertoires in COVID-19. TCRdb's copy holds only in-frame clones and misses some; the assay was immunoSEQ multiplex PCR. The sample includes about 83,000 clones, about 83% of them seen just once. Sequences were obtained from peripheral blood. The receptors originated from a man in his forties or fifties with active COVID-19. Both conserved end residues are part of each CDR3. A D gene is named only where the DNA matches it firmly.

v_gene: TRBV10-3; d_gene: TRBD1; j_gene: TRBJ2-7; CDR3nt: TGTGCCATCAGTGAAGGCCGGGACAGGGGAGATTTAGCGGGCGAGCAGTACTTC; CDR3aa: CAISEGRDRGDLAGEQYF
v_gene: TRBV7-3; d_gene: TRBD2; j_gene: TRBJ2-5; CDR3nt: TGTGCCAGCAGCCGATCGAGCGGGGGCGGAGAGACCCAGTACTTC; CDR3aa: CASSRSSGGGETQYF
v_gene: TRBV4-3; d_gene: TRBD2; j_gene: TRBJ2-2; CDR3nt: TGCGCCAGCAGCCAAGCCGGGGGGAGGGGCACCGGGGAGCTGTTTTTT; CDR3aa: CASSQAGGRGTGELFF
v_gene: TRBV6-2/TRBV6-3; d_gene: TRBD2; j_gene: TRBJ2-1; CDR3nt: TGTGCCAGCAGTAGAGGCCAGCGGGAGTACAATGAGCAGTTCTTC; CDR3aa: CASSRGQREYNEQFF
v_gene: TRBV28; d_gene: TRBD2; j_gene: TRBJ2-3; CDR3nt: TGTGCCAGCAGCTCTAGACTAGCGGGAGGGCTTAAAGATACGCAGTATTTT; CDR3aa: CASSSRLAGGLKDTQYF
v_gene: TRBV29-1; d_gene: TRBD1; j_gene: TRBJ1-5; CDR3nt: TGCAGCGTCGTAACAGGGGGGGGTGCTCAGCCCCAGCATTTT; CDR3aa: CSVVTGGGAQPQHF
v_gene: TRBV2; d_gene: .; j_gene: TRBJ1-2; CDR3nt: TGTGCCAGTAGTGGAGAGGCGGTAGAATATGGCTACACCTTC; CDR3aa: CASSGEAVEYGYTF
v_gene: TRBV28; d_gene: TRBD1; j_gene: TRBJ2-7; CDR3nt: TGTGCCAGCAGTCCCGCCCGGACAGGGTCAGAATACGAGCAGTACTTC; CDR3aa: CASSPARTGSEYEQYF
v_gene: TRBV5-5; d_gene: .; j_gene: TRBJ1-3; CDR3nt: TGTGCCAGCAGCTATAGGAGGCCCCAGGGAAACACCATATATTTT; CDR3aa: CASSYRRPQGNTIYF
v_gene: TRBV10-3; d_gene: TRBD1; j_gene: TRBJ1-5; CDR3nt: TGTGCCATTGCCGACAGGGATAACCAGCCCCAGCATTTT; CDR3aa: CAIADRDNQPQHF
v_gene: TRBV7-2; d_gene: TRBD2; j_gene: TRBJ2-5; CDR3nt: TGTGCCAGCAGCTTCCCGGGAGGAATTCAAGAGACCCAGTACTTC; CDR3aa: CASSFPGGIQETQYF
v_gene: TRBV28; d_gene: .; j_gene: TRBJ2-3; CDR3nt: TGTGCCAGCAGTTATACCGCAGGCGATACGCAGTATTTT; CDR3aa: CASSYTAGDTQYF
v_gene: TRBV28; d_gene: TRBD2; j_gene: TRBJ2-3; CDR3nt: TGTGCCAGCAGTTTCCAAACGTCCGGGGGGAATACGTTTCGGACGCAGTATTTT; CDR3aa: CASSFQTSGGNTFRTQYF
v_gene: TRBV5-6; d_gene: TRBD1; j_gene: TRBJ2-7; CDR3nt: TGTGCCAGCAGGGACAGGGGCTCCTACGAGCAGTACTTC; CDR3aa: CASRDRGSYEQYF
v_gene: TRBV5-4; d_gene: .; j_gene: TRBJ1-1; CDR3nt: TGTGCCAGCAGCTTCATACCACTCATGAACACTGAAGCTTTCTTT; CDR3aa: CASSFIPLMNTEAFF
v_gene: TRBV29-1; d_gene: .; j_gene: TRBJ2-1; CDR3nt: TGCAGCGTTGAGGGAGCCTCTTCCGGCTACAATGAGCAGTTCTTC; CDR3aa: CSVEGASSGYNEQFF
v_gene: TRBV9; d_gene: TRBD1; j_gene: TRBJ1-5; CDR3nt: TGTGCCAGCAGCCCGGACAGGGCATTGCGTCAGCCCCAGCATTTT; CDR3aa: CASSPDRALRQPQHF